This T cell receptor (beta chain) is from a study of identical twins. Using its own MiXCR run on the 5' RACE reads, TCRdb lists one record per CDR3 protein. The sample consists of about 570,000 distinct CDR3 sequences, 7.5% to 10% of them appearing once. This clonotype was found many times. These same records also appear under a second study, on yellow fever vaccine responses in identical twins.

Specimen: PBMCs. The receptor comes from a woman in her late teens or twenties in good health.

The CDR3 DNA follows: TGTGCCAGCAGTTACGCGGGACAGCCCCTAGCCAAAAACATTCAGTACTTC. Its translation is CASSYAGQPLAKNIQYF. This chain links TRBV6-5 with TRBJ2-4, with a weak D call TRBD1 (7 bases). Per germline, CDR1 MNHEY and CDR2 SVGAGI. The CDR3 is 17 amino acids. The V gene lost 2 bases and the J gene lost 0 bases, with 14 bases spanning the gap.